The clone carrying this T cell receptor (beta chain) appeared a few times. Its antigen remains unknown. Deletions cut 1 base from V and 2 bases from J, with 9 bases between. The CDR3 is made up of 15 amino acids. Germline values: CDR1 SGHTA, CDR2 FQGNSA. 5'RACE template switching produced TCR cDNA carrying a universal primer site and UMIs. TCRdb redid the calling of the 5' RACE reads with MiXCR, one entry per CDR3 protein. There are about 240,000 distinct CDR3 sequences in the sample; 6.5% to 8.5% occur only once, and approximately 0.84% lies in the top ten. This sample stems from a study of T cells after yellow fever vaccination. In the study overall: Low-cell-number fractions were prepared with SMART-Seq v4 Ultra Low Input.

Study findings and constraints: Abundant clonotypes from the bulk population could have been carried over as contaminants into FACS-sorted repertoires. At around 96% for CD4 and just over 85% for CD8, most primary-vaccination clones showed up again after the booster.

This material consisted of CD4+ T cells sorted from PBMCs, taken 15 days after the yellow fever booster vaccination. The sequence was obtained from a man aged 30 to 39 who received the YFV17D yellow fever vaccine. The chain joins TRBV7-2 to TRBJ2-1, with D possibly TRBD2 on 5 matching bases. CDR3 nucleotides: TGTGCCAGCAGCTTAGGGGAGCCCACCTACAATGAGCAGTTCTTC. Its translation is CASSLGEPTYNEQFF.